These 21 T cell receptor beta chains came from one sample sequenced in a study of blood T cell repertoires in COVID-19. Produced via immunoSEQ multiplex PCR; TCRdb's table is partial and in-frame only. In the table there are around 250,000 clones, about 88% of which are singletons. The source material was peripheral blood. Receptors originate from a man aged 18 to 29 with active or convalescent COVID-19.

The table lists this clone with a few counts. V gene TRBV21-1 combines with J gene TRBJ1-5; the table's TRBD1 call for D was not verified on the DNA. TRBV21-1 is marked as a pseudogene. The CDR3 is 14 amino acids. This CDR3 reads CASSKGAQGQPQHF. Here the CDR3 DNA reads TGTGCCAGCAGCAAAGGAGCACAGGGTCAGCCCCAGCATTTT.

This clone has only one observation. Written as DNA, the CDR3 is TGTGCCCCGGAAGCCCGAAGGCGGCCGTGTAATCCAACTAATGAAAAACTGTTTTTT. Its protein product is CAPEARRRPCNPTNEKLFF. V usage is TRBV28 and J usage is TRBJ1-4; D ambiguous. The CDR3 has 19 residues. V was shortened by 11 bases and J by 0 bases, with 28 bases between the two germline ends. CDR1 and CDR2 (germline): MDHEN, SYDVKM.

The V and J genes are TRBV5-1 and TRBJ2-2, with D tentatively TRBD1 (5 bases). Trimming removed 0 bases from V and 4 bases from J, with 10 bases in between. Per the germline V gene, CDR1 is SGHRS and CDR2 is YFSETQ. This CDR3 has 15 amino acids. CDR3 region: CASSLGQTSTGELFF. The CDR3 DNA is TGCGCCAGCAGCTTGGGACAGACGTCCACCGGGGAGCTGTTTTTT.

The chain couples TRBV30 to TRBJ1-5, with D perhaps TRBD1 (5 bases). CDR1 is GTSNPN and CDR2 is SVGIG in the germline V gene (reference sequence). The CDR3 contains 14 residues. V lost 2 bases to trimming and J lost 7 bases, with 15 bases between them. The CDR3: CAWSSGGSDQPQHF. Written as DNA, the CDR3 is TGTGCCTGGAGTTCGGGGGGATCTGACCAGCCCCAGCATTTT.

The rearrangement joins TRBV5-1 to TRBJ2-5; 8 bases are a match to TRBD2. The germline CDR1 and CDR2 sequences are SGHRS and YFSETQ. The ends lost 1 base at V and 2 bases at J; junction bases unmatched: 7. CDR3 length: 16 residues. The DNA of the CDR3 is TGCGCCAGCAGCTTGAACGGGGGGGCGCATCAAGAGACCCAGTACTTC. This encodes CASSLNGGAHQETQYF.

This chain links TRBV5-4 with TRBJ2-1, with D maybe TRBD2 (6 bases). CDR3 length: 16 residues. The V gene's germline CDR1 is SGHNT and CDR2 YYREEE (reference sequence). V was pared by 1 base and J by 5 bases, with 16 bases between. The CDR3: CASSLSRDFRDNEQFF. CDR3 nucleotide sequence: TGTGCCAGCAGCTTGAGCAGGGACTTCCGGGACAATGAGCAGTTCTTC.

This chain links TRBV5-1 with TRBJ2-5, with 7 bases fitting TRBD2. This CDR3 is 15 amino acids long. Germline trimming cut 5 bases from V and 2 bases from J; bases unmatched to any gene: 9. Germline-derived CDR1 and CDR2 are SGHRS and YFSETQ. CDR3 in DNA: TGCGCCAGCAGTGAATCTTGGGGGGGACAAGAGACCCAGTACTTC. Protein: CASSESWGGQETQYF.

This clone showed up just once. V and J are TRBV7-3 and TRBJ2-7; 9 bases match TRBD1. This CDR3 is 19 amino acids long. The germline V gene has CDR1 SGHTA and CDR2 FQGTGA. V lost 5 bases, J lost 3 bases, and 20 bases stayed unmatched. In nucleotides, the CDR3 is TGTGCCAGCAGCCCTAGGGGGGACAGGGAGCAGGACTTACACTACGAGCAGTACTTC. Amino acid sequence: CASSPRGDREQDLHYEQYF.

V gene TRBV6-1 combines with J gene TRBJ2-3; TRBD1 matches 7 bases. Germline lookup yields CDR1 MNHNS and CDR2 SASEGT. After removal of 3 bases from V and 3 bases from J, the junction contained 6 bases not matched to a gene. The CDR3 is 15 amino acids. CDR3 sequence (DNA): TGTGCCAGCAGTGACGTGACAGGGATAACAGATACGCAGTATTTT. Its translation: CASSDVTGITDTQYF.

The chain has TRBV12-3 or TRBV12-4 and TRBJ1-5; unclear D gene. The V end lost 11 bases, the J end lost 6 bases, and 14 bases lay between the germline ends. The CDR3 is 12 residues long. The CDR3 spells CASLKEGQPQHF. In DNA form, the CDR3 reads TGTGCCTCCCTTAAGGAGGGTCAGCCCCAGCATTTT.

This clone came up once. V usage is TRBV9 and J usage is TRBJ2-7, with 11 bases fitting TRBD2. J was trimmed by 4 bases and V by 4 bases; bases with no gene match: 4. Germline values: CDR1 SGDLS, CDR2 YYNGEE. CDR3 size: 14 residues. This chain's CDR3 is CASSSRLAGYEQYF. DNA for the CDR3: TGTGCCAGCAGCTCCAGACTAGCGGGATACGAGCAGTACTTC. The variable domain in full, with the rest retrieved from reference TRBV9 and TRBJ2-7, is DSGVTQTPKHLITATGQRVTLRCSPRSGDLSVYWYQQSLDQGLQFLIQYYNGEERAKGNILERFSAQQFPDLHSELNLSSLELGDSALYFCASSSRLAGYEQYFGPGTRLTVT.

The V and J genes are TRBV7-3 and TRBJ2-7; possible D gene TRBD2, 5 bases. CDR3 length: 13 amino acids. Germline-derived CDR1 and CDR2 are SGHTA and FQGTGA. Trimming shortened V by 0 bases and J by 3 bases, and 6 bases separated the two germline ends. The CDR3 bases are TGTGCCAGCAGCTTAACCGAGGGCTACGAGCAGTACTTC. Its protein is CASSLTEGYEQYF.

The V and J genes are TRBV5-4 and TRBJ1-1, with D hard to call. Trimming stripped 2 bases from V and 3 bases from J, with 11 bases between. This CDR3 has 14 residues. Germline lookup yields CDR1 SGHNT and CDR2 YYREEE (reference sequence). CDR3 sequence: CASSLGQAHTEAFF. Written as DNA, the CDR3 is TGTGCCAGCAGCTTAGGTCAGGCTCACACTGAAGCTTTCTTT.

The chain uses TRBV2 and TRBJ2-1; TRBD1 might be the D (6 bases). Looked up from germline, CDR1 is SNHLY and CDR2 is FYNNEI. Trimming took off 1 base at V and 0 bases at J, with 13 bases between the two ends. The CDR3 covers 17 residues. CDR3 protein: CASSEGHRASSYNEQFF. The DNA of the CDR3 is TGTGCCAGCAGTGAAGGACACAGGGCTAGCTCCTACAATGAGCAGTTCTTC.

This chain links TRBV6-5 with TRBJ1-2; D not certain. CDR3 length equals 11 residues. Germline CDR1 and CDR2: MNHEY and SVGAGI. With 11 bases removed from V and 6 bases from J, the gap between germline ends came to 13 bases. The CDR3: CAASGGDGYTF. Here the CDR3 DNA reads TGTGCCGCCAGCGGTGGGGATGGCTACACCTTC.

The CDR3 DNA is TGCGCCAGCAGCTGGACAAAGACAACAGATACGCAGTATTTT. Amino acids: CASSWTKTTDTQYF. The chain links TRBV5-1 to TRBJ2-3, with a weak D call TRBD1 (5 bases). Germline V gene lookup returns CDR1 SGHRS and CDR2 YFSETQ. This CDR3 is built from 14 residues. Between the trimmed V and J ends, which lost 3 bases and 3 bases, there was a span of 11 bases. Variable domain in full (rest from reference TRBV5-1 and TRBJ2-3): KAGVTQTPRYLIKTRGQQVTLSCSPISGHRSVSWYQQTPGQGLQFLFEYFSETQRNKGNFPGRFSGRQFSNSRSEMNVSTLELGDSALYLCASSWTKTTDTQYFGPGTRLTVL.

The CDR3 DNA follows: TGTGCCAGCAGCTCGGGGGGGACGGGCCGTCTGGGCTACACCTTC. Translation gives CASSSGGTGRLGYTF. The rearrangement joins TRBV5-4 to TRBJ1-2; the D gene is possibly TRBD1 (5 bases). V was clipped by 3 bases and J by 8 bases, with 20 bases between them. The CDR3 spans 15 residues. CDR1 is SGHNT and CDR2 is YYREEE in the germline V gene (reference sequence).

J is TRBJ1-1 and V is TRBV14; unclear D gene. The length of the CDR3 is 12 residues. V was pared by 3 bases and J by 10 bases, with 12 bases between. CDR1 is SGHDN, CDR2 FVKESK, per germline. CDR3 loop: CASSQRYSGAFF. The DNA of the CDR3 is TGTGCCAGCAGCCAGAGATATTCAGGAGCTTTCTTT.

The gene calls are TRBV28 and TRBJ1-2, with D possibly being TRBD1 (5 bases). Trimming stripped 5 bases from V and 5 bases from J, with 18 bases between. Per germline, CDR1 MDHEN and CDR2 SYDVKM. The CDR3 sequence is 15 residues long. The CDR3 protein is CASSRLGHVEYGYTF. The CDR3 coding sequence is TGTGCCAGCAGTAGACTTGGACACGTGGAATATGGCTACACCTTC.

Comments on this clone: One end of the junction is discordant with germline, which a read error may explain. This chain links TRBV7-7 with TRBJ2-5; 7 positions match TRBD2. Germline loops: CDR1 SSHAT, CDR2 FNYEAQ (reference sequence). The CDR3 is made up of 17 amino acids. CDR3 in DNA: TGTGCTAGCAGCTCTCGAACCGGGACTACCCCTGGAGAGACCCAGTACTTC. This gives the protein CASSSRTGTTPGETQYF. Full variable domain (outside the CDR3, taken from reference TRBV7-7 and TRBJ2-5): GAGVSQSPRYKVTKRGQDVTLRCDPISSHATLYWYQQALGQGPEFLTYFNYEAQPDKSGLPSDRFSAERPEGSISTLTIQRTEQRDSAMYRCASSSRTGTTPGETQYFGPGTRLLVL.

The chain links TRBV10-3 to TRBJ1-4; 7 nucleotides line up with TRBD1. Germline values: CDR1 ENHRY, CDR2 SYGVKD. CDR3 length: 14 amino acids. The V gene end was trimmed by 4 bases and the J gene end by 8 bases; junction bases not matched to a gene: 7. Here the CDR3 reads CAISGQGGQEKLFF. For the CDR3, the DNA is TGTGCCATCAGTGGACAGGGAGGACAAGAAAAACTGTTTTTT.